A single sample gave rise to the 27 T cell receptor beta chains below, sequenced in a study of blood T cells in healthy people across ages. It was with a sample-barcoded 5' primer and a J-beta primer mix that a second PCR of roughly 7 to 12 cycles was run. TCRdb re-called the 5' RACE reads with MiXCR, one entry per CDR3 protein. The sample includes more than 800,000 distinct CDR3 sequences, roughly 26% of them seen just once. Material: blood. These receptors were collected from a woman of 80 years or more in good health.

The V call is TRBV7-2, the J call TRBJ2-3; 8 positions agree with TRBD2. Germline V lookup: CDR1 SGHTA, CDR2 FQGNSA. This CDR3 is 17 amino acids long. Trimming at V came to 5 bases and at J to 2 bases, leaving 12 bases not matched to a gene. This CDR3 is CASSPRGAGDFTDTQYF. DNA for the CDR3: TGTGCCAGCAGCCCCCGCGGAGCGGGGGACTTCACAGATACGCAGTATTTT.

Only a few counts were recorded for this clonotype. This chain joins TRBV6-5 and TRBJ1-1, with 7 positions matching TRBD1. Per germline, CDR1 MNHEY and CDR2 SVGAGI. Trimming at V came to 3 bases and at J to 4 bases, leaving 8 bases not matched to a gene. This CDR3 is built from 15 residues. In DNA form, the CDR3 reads TGTGCCAGCAGTTATAAACAGGGGTACGGCACTGAAGCTTTCTTT. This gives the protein CASSYKQGYGTEAFF.

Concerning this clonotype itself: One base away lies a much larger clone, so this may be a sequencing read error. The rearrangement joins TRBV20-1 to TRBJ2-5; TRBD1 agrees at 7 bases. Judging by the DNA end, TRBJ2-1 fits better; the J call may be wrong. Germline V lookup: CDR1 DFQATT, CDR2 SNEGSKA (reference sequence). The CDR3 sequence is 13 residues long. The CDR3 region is CSVRDRFQETQFF. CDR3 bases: TGCAGTGTTAGGGACAGATTCCAAGAGACCCAGTTCTTC.

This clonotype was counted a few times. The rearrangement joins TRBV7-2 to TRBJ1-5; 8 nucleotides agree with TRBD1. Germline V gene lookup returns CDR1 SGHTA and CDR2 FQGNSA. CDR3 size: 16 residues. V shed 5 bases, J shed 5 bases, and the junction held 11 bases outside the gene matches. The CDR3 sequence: CASSKIPGQGDQPQHF. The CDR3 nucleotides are TGTGCCAGCAGCAAGATCCCCGGACAGGGAGATCAGCCCCAGCATTTT.

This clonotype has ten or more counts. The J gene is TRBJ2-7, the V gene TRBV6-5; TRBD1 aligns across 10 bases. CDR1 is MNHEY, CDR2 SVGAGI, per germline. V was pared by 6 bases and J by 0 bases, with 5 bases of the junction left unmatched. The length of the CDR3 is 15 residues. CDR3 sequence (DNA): TGTGCCAGCAGATTCCGGGACAGGGGCTCCTACGAGCAGTACTTC. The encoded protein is CASRFRDRGSYEQYF.

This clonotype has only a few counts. The DNA of the CDR3 is TGTGCCTGGAGTGTGGTTGGGAGTCAACAGCCCCAGCATTTT. Translating gives CAWSVVGSQQPQHF. The chain has TRBV30 and TRBJ1-5; D uncertain. CDR1 GTSNPN and CDR2 SVGIG come from the germline V gene (reference sequence). V lost 0 bases and J 7 bases, leaving 13 bases between the germline ends. The CDR3 runs 14 residues.

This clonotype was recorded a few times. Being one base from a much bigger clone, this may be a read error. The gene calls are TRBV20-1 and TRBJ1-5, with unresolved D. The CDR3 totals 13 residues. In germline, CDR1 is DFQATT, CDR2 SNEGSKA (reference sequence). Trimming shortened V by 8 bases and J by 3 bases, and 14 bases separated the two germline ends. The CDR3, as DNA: TGCAGTACTACCACCTCCTTCAATCAGCCCCAGCATTTT. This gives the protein CSTTTSFNQPQHF.

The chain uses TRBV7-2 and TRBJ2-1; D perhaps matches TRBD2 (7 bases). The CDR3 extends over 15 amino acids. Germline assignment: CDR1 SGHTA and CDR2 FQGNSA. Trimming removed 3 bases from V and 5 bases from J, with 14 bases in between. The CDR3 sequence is CASSLVGGGNNEQFF. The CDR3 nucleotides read TGTGCCAGCAGCTTGGTAGGGGGGGGAAACAATGAGCAGTTCTTC.

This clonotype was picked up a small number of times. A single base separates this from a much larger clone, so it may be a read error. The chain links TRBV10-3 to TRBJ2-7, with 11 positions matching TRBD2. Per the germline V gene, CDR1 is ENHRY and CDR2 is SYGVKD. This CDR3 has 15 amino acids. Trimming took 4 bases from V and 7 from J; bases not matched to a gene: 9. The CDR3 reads CAISVGTSGANEQYF. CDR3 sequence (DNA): TGTGCCATCAGTGTCGGGACTAGCGGAGCGAATGAGCAGTACTTC.

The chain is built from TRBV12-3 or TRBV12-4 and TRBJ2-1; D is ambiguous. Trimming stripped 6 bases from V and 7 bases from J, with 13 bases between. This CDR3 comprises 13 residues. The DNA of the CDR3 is TGTGCCAGCAGGCGGACGAGAAAGAATGAGCAGTTCTTC. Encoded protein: CASRRTRKNEQFF.

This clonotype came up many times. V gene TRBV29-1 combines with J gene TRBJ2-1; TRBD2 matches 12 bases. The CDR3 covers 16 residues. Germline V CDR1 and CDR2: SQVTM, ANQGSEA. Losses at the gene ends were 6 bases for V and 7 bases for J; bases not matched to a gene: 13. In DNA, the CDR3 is TGCAGCGTCTCCTTGACTAGCGGGGGATCGGGTAATGAGCAGTTCTTC. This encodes CSVSLTSGGSGNEQFF.

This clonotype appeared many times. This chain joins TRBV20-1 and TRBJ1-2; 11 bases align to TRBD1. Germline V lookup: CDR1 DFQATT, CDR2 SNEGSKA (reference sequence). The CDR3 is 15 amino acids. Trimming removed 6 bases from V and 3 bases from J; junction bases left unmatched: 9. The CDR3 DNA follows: TGCAGTGCCGAGTTGAGGACAGGGGGCGACTATGGCTACACCTTC. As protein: CSAELRTGGDYGYTF.

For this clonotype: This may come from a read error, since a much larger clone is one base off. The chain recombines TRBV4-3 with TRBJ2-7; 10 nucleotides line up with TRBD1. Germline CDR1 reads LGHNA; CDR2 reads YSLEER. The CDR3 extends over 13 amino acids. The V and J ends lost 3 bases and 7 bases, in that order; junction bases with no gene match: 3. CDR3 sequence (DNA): TGCGCCAGCAGCCAGGACAGGGGGAATGAGCAGTACTTC. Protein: CASSQDRGNEQYF.

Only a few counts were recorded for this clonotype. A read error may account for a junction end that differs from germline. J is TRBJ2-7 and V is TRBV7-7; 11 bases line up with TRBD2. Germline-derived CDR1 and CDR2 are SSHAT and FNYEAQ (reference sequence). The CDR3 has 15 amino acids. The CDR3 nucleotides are TGTGCTAGCAGCAAGACTAGCGGGGAAGCCTACGAGCAGTACTTC. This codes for CASSKTSGEAYEQYF.

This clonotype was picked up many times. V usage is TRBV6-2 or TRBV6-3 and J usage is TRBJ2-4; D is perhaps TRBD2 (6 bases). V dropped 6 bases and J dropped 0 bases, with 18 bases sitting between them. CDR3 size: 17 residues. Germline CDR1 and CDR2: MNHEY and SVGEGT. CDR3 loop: CASSNLAVVVAKNIQYF. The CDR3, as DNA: TGTGCCAGCAGCAACTTAGCGGTGGTGGTAGCCAAAAACATTCAGTACTTC.

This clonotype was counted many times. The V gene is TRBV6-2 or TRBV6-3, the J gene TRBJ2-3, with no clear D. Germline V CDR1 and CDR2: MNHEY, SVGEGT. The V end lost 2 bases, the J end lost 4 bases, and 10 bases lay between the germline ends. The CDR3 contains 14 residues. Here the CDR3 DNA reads TGTGCCAGCAGTTACGGAGACGGAGCAGATACGCAGTATTTT. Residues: CASSYGDGADTQYF.

For the CDR3, the DNA is TGTGCCAGTAGTCCCGGGACGTATAGCAATCAGCCCCAGCATTTT. Translating it yields CASSPGTYSNQPQHF. The chain joins TRBV19 to TRBJ1-5; a possible D gene is TRBD1 (5 bases). Trimming stripped 5 bases from V and 0 bases from J, with 11 bases between. This CDR3 is built from 15 residues. Germline CDR1 and CDR2: LNHDA and SQIVND (reference sequence).

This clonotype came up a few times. In DNA form, the CDR3 reads TGTGCCAGCAGCTTAGGGGGACAGGGGGCCTTACAAGAGACCCAGTACTTC. Encoded protein: CASSLGGQGALQETQYF. The chain has TRBV7-9 and TRBJ2-5, with 12 bases aligning to TRBD1. This CDR3 has 17 residues. Germline-derived CDR1 and CDR2 are SEHNR and FQNEAQ (reference sequence). The junction had 5 bases not matched to a gene; V was cut back by 1 base and J by 2 bases.

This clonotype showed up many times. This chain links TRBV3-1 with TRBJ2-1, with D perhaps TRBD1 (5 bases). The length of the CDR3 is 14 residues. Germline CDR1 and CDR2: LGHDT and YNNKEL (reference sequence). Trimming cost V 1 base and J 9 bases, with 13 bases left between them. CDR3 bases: TGTGCCAGCAGCCAAGGGAGCAGGGTCGGTGAGCAGTTCTTC. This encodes CASSQGSRVGEQFF.

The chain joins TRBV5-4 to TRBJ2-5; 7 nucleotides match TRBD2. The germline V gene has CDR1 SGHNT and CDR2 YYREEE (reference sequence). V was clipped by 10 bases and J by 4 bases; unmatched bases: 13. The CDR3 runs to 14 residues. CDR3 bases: TGTGCCCTGGGGAGGGCCTGGGCCCGAGAGACCCAGTACTTC. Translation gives CALGRAWARETQYF.

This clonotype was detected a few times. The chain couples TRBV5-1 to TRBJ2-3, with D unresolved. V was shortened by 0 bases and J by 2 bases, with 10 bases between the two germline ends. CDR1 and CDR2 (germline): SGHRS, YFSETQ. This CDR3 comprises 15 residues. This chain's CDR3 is CASSLGDGNTDTQYF. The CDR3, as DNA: TGCGCCAGCAGCTTGGGTGACGGAAACACAGATACGCAGTATTTT.

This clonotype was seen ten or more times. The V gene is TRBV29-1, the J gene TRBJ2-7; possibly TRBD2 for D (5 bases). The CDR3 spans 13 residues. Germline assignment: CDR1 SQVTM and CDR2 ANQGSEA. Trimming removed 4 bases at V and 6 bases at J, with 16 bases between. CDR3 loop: CSVGHGDLGEQYF. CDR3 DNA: TGCAGCGTTGGACACGGGGATTTGGGCGAGCAGTACTTC.

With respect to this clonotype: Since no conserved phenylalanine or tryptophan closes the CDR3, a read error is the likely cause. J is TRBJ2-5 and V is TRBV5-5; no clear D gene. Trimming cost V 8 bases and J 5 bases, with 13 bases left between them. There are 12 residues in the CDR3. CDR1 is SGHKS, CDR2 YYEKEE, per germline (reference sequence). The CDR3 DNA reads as TGTGCCAGTAGCCTACAGCCGGAGACCCAGTACTGC. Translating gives CASSLQPETQYC.

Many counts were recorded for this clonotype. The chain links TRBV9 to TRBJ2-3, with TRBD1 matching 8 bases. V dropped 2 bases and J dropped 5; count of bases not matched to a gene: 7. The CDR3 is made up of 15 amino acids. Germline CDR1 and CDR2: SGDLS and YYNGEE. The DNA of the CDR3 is TGTGCCAGCAGCGTCCAGGGGGCGCCTATAGATACGCAGTATTTT. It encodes CASSVQGAPIDTQYF.

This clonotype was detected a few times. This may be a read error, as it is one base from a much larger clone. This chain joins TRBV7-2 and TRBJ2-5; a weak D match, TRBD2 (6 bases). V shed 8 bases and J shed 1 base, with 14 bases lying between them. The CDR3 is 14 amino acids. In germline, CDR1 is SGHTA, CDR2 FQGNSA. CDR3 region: CASGPQRAQETQYF. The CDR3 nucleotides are TGTGCCAGCGGCCCCCAGCGGGCCCAAGAGACCCAGTACTTC.

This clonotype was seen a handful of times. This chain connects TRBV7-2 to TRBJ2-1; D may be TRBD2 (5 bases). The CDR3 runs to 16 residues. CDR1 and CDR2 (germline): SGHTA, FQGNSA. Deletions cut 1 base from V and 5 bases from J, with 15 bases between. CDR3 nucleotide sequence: TGTGCCAGCAGCTTAGATGTCAACGGACTGAACAATGAGCAGTTCTTC. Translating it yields CASSLDVNGLNNEQFF.

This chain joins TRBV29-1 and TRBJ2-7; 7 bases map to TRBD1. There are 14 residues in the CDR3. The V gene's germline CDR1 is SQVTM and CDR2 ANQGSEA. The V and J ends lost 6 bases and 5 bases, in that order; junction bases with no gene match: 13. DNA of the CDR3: TGCAGCGTGACTCAGGGGGTCGGAGGCGACGAGCAGTACTTC. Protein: CSVTQGVGGDEQYF.